This T cell receptor beta chain was recovered during a study of blood T cell repertoires in COVID-19. Study information: Acute and convalescent COVID-19 specimens originated in the United States, Italy and Spain.

Authors' data handling: Nucleated cell counts were estimated from reference gene primer amplification. Some clones are missing from TCRdb's copy, which holds only in-frame ones; the method was immunoSEQ multiplex PCR. The DNA was the basis for D and trimming; V, J and clone size are from that table. Of around 68,000 clones in the sample, approximately 94% were seen once. Trimming cost V 4 bases and J 6 bases, with 15 bases left between them. CDR1 is WNHNN and CDR2 is SYGVQD in the germline V gene (reference sequence). The CDR3 runs 15 residues. The V gene is TRBV10-1, the J gene TRBJ2-2; the D gene is possibly TRBD2 (6 bases). Source material: peripheral blood. The receptor comes from a man between 65 and 80 years old with active COVID-19. In DNA form, the CDR3 reads TGCGCCAGCAGTGCAGTGGTCCCGGGGGCCGGGGAGCTGTTTTTT. This gives the protein CASSAVVPGAGELFF.